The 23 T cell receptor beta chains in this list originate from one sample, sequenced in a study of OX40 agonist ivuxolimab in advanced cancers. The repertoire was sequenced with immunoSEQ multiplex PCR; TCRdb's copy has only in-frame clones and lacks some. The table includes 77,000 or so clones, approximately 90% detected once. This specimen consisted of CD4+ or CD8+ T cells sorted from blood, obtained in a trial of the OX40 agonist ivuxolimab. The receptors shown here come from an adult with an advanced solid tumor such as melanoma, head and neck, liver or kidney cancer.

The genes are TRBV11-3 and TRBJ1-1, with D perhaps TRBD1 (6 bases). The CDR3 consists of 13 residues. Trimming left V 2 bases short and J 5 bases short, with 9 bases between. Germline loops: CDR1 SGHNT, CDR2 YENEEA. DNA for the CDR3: TGTGCCAGCAGCTTATATCAGGGGACTGAAGCTTTCTTT. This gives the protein CASSLYQGTEAFF.

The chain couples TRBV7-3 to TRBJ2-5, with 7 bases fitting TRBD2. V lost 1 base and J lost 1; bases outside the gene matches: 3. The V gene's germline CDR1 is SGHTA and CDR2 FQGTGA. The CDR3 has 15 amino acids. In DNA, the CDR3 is TGTGCCAGCAGCTTAATCGGGGGGAGCCAAGAGACCCAGTACTTC. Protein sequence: CASSLIGGSQETQYF.

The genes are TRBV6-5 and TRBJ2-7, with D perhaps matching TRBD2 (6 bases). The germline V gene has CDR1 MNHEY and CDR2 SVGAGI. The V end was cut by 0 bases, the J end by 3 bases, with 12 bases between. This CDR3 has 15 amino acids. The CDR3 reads CASSYSFEAGYEQYF. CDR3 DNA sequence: TGTGCCAGCAGTTACTCGTTCGAAGCGGGCTACGAGCAGTACTTC.

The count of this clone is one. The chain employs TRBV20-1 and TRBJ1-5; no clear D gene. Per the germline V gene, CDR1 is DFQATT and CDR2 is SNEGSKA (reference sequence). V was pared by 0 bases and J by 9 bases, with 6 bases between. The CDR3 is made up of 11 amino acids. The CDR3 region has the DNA TGCAGTGCTAGAGATGACGGGCCCCAGCATTTT. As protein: CSARDDGPQHF.

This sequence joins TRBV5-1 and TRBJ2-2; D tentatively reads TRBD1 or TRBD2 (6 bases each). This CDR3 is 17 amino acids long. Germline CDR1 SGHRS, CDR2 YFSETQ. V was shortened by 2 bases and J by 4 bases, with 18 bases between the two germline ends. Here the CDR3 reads CASSFEGGTLGTGELFF. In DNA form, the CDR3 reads TGCGCCAGCAGCTTTGAGGGGGGAACGCTCGGCACCGGGGAGCTGTTTTTT.

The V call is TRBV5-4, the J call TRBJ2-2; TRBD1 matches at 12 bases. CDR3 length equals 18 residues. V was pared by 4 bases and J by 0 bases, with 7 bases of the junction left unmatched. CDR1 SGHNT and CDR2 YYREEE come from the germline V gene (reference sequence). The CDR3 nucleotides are TGTGCCAGCAGCCCTGGGACAGGGGGCCCTACGAACACCGGGGAGCTGTTTTTT. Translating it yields CASSPGTGGPTNTGELFF.

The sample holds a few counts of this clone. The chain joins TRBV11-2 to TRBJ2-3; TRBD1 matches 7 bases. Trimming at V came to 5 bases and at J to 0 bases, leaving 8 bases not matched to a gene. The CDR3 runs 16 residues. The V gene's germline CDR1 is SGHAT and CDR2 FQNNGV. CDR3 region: CASSPGDSPSTDTQYF. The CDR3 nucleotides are TGTGCCAGCAGCCCTGGGGACAGTCCTAGCACAGATACGCAGTATTTT.

As DNA, the CDR3 is TGTGCCAGCAGACGGGAGCTGGCCAAAAACATTCAGTACTTC. Its protein product is CASRRELAKNIQYF. This chain connects TRBV2 to TRBJ2-4; D possibly corresponds to TRBD2 (6 bases). V dropped 6 bases and J dropped 1 base, with 10 bases sitting between them. CDR1 is SNHLY and CDR2 is FYNNEI in the germline V gene. The CDR3 runs 14 residues.

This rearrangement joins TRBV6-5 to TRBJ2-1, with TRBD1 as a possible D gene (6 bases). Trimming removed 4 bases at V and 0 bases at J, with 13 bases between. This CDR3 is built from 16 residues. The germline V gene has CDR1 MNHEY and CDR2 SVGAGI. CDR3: CASSCPTGSSYNEQFF. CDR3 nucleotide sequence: TGTGCCAGCAGTTGCCCAACAGGGAGCTCCTACAATGAGCAGTTCTTC.

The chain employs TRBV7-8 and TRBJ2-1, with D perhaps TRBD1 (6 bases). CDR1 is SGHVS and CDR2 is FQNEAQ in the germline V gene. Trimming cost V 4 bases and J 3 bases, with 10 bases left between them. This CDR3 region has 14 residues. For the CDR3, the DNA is TGTGCCAGCAGCTCCCGGACAGTCTACAATGAGCAGTTCTTC. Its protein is CASSSRTVYNEQFF.

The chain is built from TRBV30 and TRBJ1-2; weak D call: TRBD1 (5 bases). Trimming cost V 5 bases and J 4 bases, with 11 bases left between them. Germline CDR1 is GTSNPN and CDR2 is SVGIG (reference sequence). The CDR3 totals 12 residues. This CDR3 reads CAWVGGAYGYTF. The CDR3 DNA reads TGTGCCTGGGTGGGTGGGGCCTATGGCTACACCTTC.

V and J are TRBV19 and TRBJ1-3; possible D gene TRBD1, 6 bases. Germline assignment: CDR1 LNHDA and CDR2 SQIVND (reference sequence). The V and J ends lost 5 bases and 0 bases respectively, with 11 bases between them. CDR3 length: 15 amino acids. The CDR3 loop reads CASSASRGSGNTIYF. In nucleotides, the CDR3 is TGTGCCAGTAGTGCCAGCAGGGGCTCTGGAAACACCATATATTTT. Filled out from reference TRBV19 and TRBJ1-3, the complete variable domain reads DGGITQSPKYLFRKEGQNVTLSCEQNLNHDAMYWYRQDPGQGLRLIYYSQIVNDFQKGDIAEGYSVSREKKESFPLTVTSAQKNPTAFYLCASSASRGSGNTIYFGEGSWLTVV.

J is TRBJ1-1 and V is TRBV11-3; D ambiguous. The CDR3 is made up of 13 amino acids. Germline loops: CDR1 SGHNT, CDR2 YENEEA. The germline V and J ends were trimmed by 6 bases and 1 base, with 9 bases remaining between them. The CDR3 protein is CASSLEGNTEAFF. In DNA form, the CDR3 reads TGTGCCAGCAGTCTAGAGGGGAACACTGAAGCTTTCTTT.

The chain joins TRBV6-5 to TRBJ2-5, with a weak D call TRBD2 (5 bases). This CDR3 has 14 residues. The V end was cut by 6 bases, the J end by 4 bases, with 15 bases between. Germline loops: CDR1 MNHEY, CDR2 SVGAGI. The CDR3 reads CASSSNRRGETQYF. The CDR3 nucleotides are TGTGCCAGCAGCTCAAATCGTCGGGGAGAGACCCAGTACTTC.

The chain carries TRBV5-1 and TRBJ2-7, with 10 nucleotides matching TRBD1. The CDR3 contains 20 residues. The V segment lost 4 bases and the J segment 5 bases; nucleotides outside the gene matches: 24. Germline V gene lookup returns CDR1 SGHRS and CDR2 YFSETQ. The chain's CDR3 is CASSPRSGQGLGGRLDEQYF. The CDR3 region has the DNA TGCGCCAGCAGCCCGCGATCGGGACAGGGGCTAGGCGGGAGGCTAGACGAGCAGTACTTC.

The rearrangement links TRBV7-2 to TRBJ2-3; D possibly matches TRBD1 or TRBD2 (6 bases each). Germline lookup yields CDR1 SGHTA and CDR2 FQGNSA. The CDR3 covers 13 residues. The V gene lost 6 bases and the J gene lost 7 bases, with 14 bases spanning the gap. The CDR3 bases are TGTGCCAGCAGATCTATAGGGGGGAATACGCAGTATTTT. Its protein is CASRSIGGNTQYF.

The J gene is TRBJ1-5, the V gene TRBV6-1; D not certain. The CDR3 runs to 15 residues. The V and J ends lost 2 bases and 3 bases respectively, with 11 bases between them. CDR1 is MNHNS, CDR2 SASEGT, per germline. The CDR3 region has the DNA TGTGCCAGCAGTGAATTGAAGCTTCTCAATCAGCCCCAGCATTTT. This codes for CASSELKLLNQPQHF.

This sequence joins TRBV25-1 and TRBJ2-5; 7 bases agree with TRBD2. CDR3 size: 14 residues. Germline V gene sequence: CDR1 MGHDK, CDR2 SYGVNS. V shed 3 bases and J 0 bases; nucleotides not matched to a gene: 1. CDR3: CASSEGGYQETQYF. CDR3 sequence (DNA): TGTGCCAGCAGTGAGGGGGGGTACCAAGAGACCCAGTACTTC.

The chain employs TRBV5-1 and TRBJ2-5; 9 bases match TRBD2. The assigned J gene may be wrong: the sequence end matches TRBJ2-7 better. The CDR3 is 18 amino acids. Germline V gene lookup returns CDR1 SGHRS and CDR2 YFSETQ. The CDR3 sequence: CASSLAPTTSGHSYEQYF. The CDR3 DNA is TGCGCCAGCAGCTTGGCCCCTACTACTAGCGGGCACTCCTACGAGCAGTACTTC.

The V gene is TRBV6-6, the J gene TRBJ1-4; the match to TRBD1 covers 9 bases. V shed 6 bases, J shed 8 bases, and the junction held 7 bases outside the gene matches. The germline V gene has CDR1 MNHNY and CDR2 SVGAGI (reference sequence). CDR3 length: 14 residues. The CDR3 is CASSKQGAEEKLFF. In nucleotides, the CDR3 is TGTGCCAGCAGCAAACAGGGGGCCGAGGAAAAACTGTTTTTT.

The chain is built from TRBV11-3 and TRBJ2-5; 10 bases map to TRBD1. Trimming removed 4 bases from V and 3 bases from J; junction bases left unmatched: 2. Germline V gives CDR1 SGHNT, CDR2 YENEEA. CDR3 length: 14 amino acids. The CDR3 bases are TGTGCCAGCAGCTCCGGGACAGGGGAAGAGACCCAGTACTTC. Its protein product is CASSSGTGEETQYF. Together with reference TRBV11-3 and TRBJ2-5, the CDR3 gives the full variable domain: EAGVVQSPRYKIIEKKQPVAFWCNPISGHNTLYWYLQNLGQGPELLIRYENEEAVDDSQLPKDRFSAERLKGVDSTLKIQPAELGDSAVYLCASSSGTGEETQYFGPGTRLLVL.

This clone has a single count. DNA of the CDR3: TGCGCCAGCAGCATAACAGGGTTTGGGCAAGAGACCCAGTACTTC. Translation: CASSITGFGQETQYF. V is TRBV5-1 and J is TRBJ2-5; the D gene is possibly TRBD1 (6 bases). V was pared by 4 bases and J by 2 bases, with 15 bases between. Looked up from germline, CDR1 is SGHRS and CDR2 is YFSETQ. The CDR3 contains 15 residues.

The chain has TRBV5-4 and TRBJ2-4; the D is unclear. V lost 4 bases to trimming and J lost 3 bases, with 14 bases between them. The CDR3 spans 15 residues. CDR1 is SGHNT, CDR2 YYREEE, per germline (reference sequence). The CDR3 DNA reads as TGTGCCAGCAGCCACCGGCTGGGCGGCAAAAACATTCAGTACTTC. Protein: CASSHRLGGKNIQYF.